A single sample is the source of the 27 T cell receptor beta chains below, sequenced in a study of molecular identifiers for immune sequencing clone quantification. A single record per CDR3 protein comes from TCRdb applying MiXCR to the PCR reads. The data contain approximately 9,800 distinct CDR3 sequences, approximately 20% of them seen just once; the ten biggest clones take up over 1.5%. Sequencing was performed on naive CD8+ T cells from blood, with Jurkat cell RNA spiked in. Specified subset: FACS-sorted CD8+CD4-CCR7+CD45RA+ naive T cells. These receptors were collected from a human donor in good health. Some libraries in this study had Jurkat cell RNA spiked in.

By frequency in the sample, this clonotype is medium-sized. The chain couples TRBV6-5 to TRBJ1-4; D uncertain. This CDR3 has 16 residues. Trimming took off 6 bases at V and 2 bases at J, with 16 bases between the two ends. Germline V gene lookup returns CDR1 MNHEY and CDR2 SVGAGI. CDR3 protein: CASRSRFKVTNEKLFF. Here the CDR3 DNA reads TGTGCCAGCAGAAGCCGATTCAAGGTTACTAATGAAAAACTGTTTTTT.

The chain uses TRBV9 and TRBJ2-5; TRBD2 matches at 12 bases. The CDR3 loop spans 14 amino acids. Germline values: CDR1 SGDLS, CDR2 YYNGEE. The ends lost 3 bases at V and 7 bases at J; junction bases unmatched: 4. This CDR3 is CASSGLAGEGTQYF. CDR3 nucleotide sequence: TGTGCCAGCAGCGGACTAGCGGGAGAAGGGACCCAGTACTTC.

This clonotype was observed many times. The rearrangement joins TRBV9 to TRBJ2-1, with no clear D. The germline gives CDR1 SGDLS, CDR2 YYNGEE. This CDR3 comprises 13 residues. V was shortened by 4 bases and J by 2 bases, with 7 bases between the two germline ends. In DNA, the CDR3 is TGTGCCAGCAGCACCGGAACCTACAATGAGCAGTTCTTC. It yields the protein CASSTGTYNEQFF.

This clonotype is termed medium-sized. The rearrangement joins TRBV4-1 to TRBJ2-3; D is unclear. The CDR3 spans 17 residues. V was pared by 1 base and J by 0 bases, with 14 bases between. In germline, CDR1 is MGHRA, CDR2 YSYEKL. The CDR3 reads CASSQVAWTASTDTQYF. The DNA of the CDR3 is TGCGCCAGCAGCCAAGTCGCCTGGACGGCTAGCACAGATACGCAGTATTTT.

By share, this clonotype counts as medium-sized (0.01 to 0.1%). The J gene is TRBJ1-1, the V gene TRBV30, with D perhaps TRBD1 (6 bases). Per germline, CDR1 GTSNPN and CDR2 SVGIG (reference sequence). Trimming pared 0 bases from V and 4 bases from J, leaving 12 bases between. The length of the CDR3 is 14 residues. CDR3 residues: CAWSVGRGSTEAFF. CDR3 coding DNA: TGTGCCTGGAGTGTGGGCAGGGGATCCACTGAAGCTTTCTTT.

This clonotype ranks as medium-sized. The genes are TRBV6-5 and TRBJ1-4; a possible D gene is TRBD1 (5 bases). Germline CDR1 MNHEY, CDR2 SVGAGI. With 4 bases removed from V and 7 bases from J, the gap between germline ends came to 16 bases. The CDR3 totals 15 residues. The CDR3 loop reads CASSLVGGTAEKLFF. As DNA, the CDR3 is TGTGCCAGCAGTTTAGTAGGAGGGACGGCTGAAAAACTGTTTTTT.

This clonotype was recorded many times. The chain is built from TRBV27 and TRBJ2-7, with 10 bases identical to TRBD1. In germline, CDR1 is MNHEY, CDR2 SMNVEV (reference sequence). The CDR3 is 15 residues long. J was trimmed by 2 bases and V by 2 bases; bases with no gene match: 3. CDR3 residues: CASSLDRGPTYEQYF. The CDR3 bases are TGTGCCAGCAGTTTAGACAGGGGGCCAACCTACGAGCAGTACTTC.

By its share, this clonotype is medium-sized. The J gene is TRBJ1-4, the V gene TRBV29-1; D unresolved. The CDR3 consists of 11 residues. Trimming pared 2 bases from V and 13 bases from J, leaving 11 bases between. The germline gives CDR1 SQVTM, CDR2 ANQGSEA. CDR3: CSVERQASLFF. CDR3 DNA sequence: TGCAGCGTTGAACGGCAGGCCTCACTGTTTTTT. The variable domain in full, completed from reference TRBV29-1 and TRBJ1-4, reads SAVISQKPSRDICQRGTSLTIQCQVDSQVTMMFWYRQQPGQSLTLIATANQGSEATYESGFVIDKFPISRPNLTFSTLTVSNMSPEDSSIYLCSVERQASLFFGSGTQLSVL.

This clonotype was counted many times. This sequence joins TRBV7-6 and TRBJ1-1; no clear D. The CDR3 extends over 15 amino acids. The germline CDR1 and CDR2 sequences are SGHVS and FNYEAQ. V lost 6 bases and J lost 4, with 18 bases in between. CDR3 sequence (DNA): TGTGCCAGCAGACCCGTGCCAGATGAATCCACTGAAGCTTTCTTT. This gives the protein CASRPVPDESTEAFF.

This clonotype is labeled as medium-sized. This rearrangement joins TRBV13 to TRBJ1-5, with 7 bases lining up with TRBD1. V shed 6 bases, J shed 3 bases, and the junction held 5 bases outside the gene matches. This CDR3 has 14 amino acids. Germline V lookup: CDR1 PRHDT, CDR2 FYEKMQ (reference sequence). The CDR3 spells CASSYRGFNQPQHF. The CDR3 nucleotides are TGTGCCAGCAGTTACAGGGGATTCAATCAGCCCCAGCATTTT. Full variable domain (missing parts from reference TRBV13 and TRBJ1-5): AAGVIQSPRHLIKEKRETATLKCYPIPRHDTVYWYQQGPGQDPQFLISFYEKMQSDKGSIPDRFSAQQFSDYHSELNMSSLELGDSALYFCASSYRGFNQPQHFGDGTRLSIL.

The table lists this clonotype with many counts. The chain joins TRBV25-1 to TRBJ1-1, with no clear D. CDR1 MGHDK and CDR2 SYGVNS come from the germline V gene. Trimming stripped 6 bases from V and 8 bases from J, with 10 bases between. CDR3 size: 11 residues. The chain's CDR3 is CASSKGREAFF. The DNA of the CDR3 is TGTGCCAGCAGCAAGGGCAGGGAAGCTTTCTTT.

By sample fraction, this clonotype is medium-sized. This chain connects TRBV27 to TRBJ2-7; D possibly corresponds to TRBD2 (6 bases). Between the trimmed V and J ends, which lost 4 bases and 5 bases, there was a span of 6 bases. CDR3 length equals 11 residues. The germline V gene encodes CDR1 MNHEY and CDR2 SMNVEV (reference sequence). In DNA, the CDR3 is TGTGCCAGCAGTTGGGGGGACGAGCAGTACTTC. The encoded protein is CASSWGDEQYF.

This clonotype is categorized as medium-sized. The chain is built from TRBV28 and TRBJ2-5, with 10 bases identical to TRBD1. Germline V CDR1 and CDR2: MDHEN, SYDVKM. The CDR3 loop spans 14 amino acids. Unmatched junction bases numbered 9, after V lost 7 bases and J lost 7 bases. This CDR3 is CASTGTGVLRTQYF. The CDR3 bases are TGTGCCAGCACCGGGACAGGGGTCCTTAGGACCCAGTACTTC.

This clonotype is deemed medium-sized (0.01 to 0.1%). J is TRBJ2-3 and V is TRBV7-9; tentative D call: TRBD1 (5 bases). This CDR3 region has 12 residues. Per the germline V gene, CDR1 is SEHNR and CDR2 is FQNEAQ (reference sequence). Trimming removed 5 bases from V and 5 bases from J, with 8 bases in between. The CDR3 loop reads CASSQGLDTQYF. The CDR3 nucleotides are TGTGCCAGCAGCCAGGGTTTAGATACGCAGTATTTT.

This clonotype qualifies as medium-sized. The chain joins TRBV13 to TRBJ2-5; 8 nucleotides line up with TRBD2. V lost 5 bases to trimming and J lost 5 bases; unmatched junction nucleotides: 10. This CDR3 is built from 15 residues. Germline-derived CDR1 and CDR2 are PRHDT and FYEKMQ (reference sequence). The CDR3 reads CASSPAGGLDETQYF. CDR3 coding DNA: TGTGCCAGCAGCCCGGCGGGGGGACTAGACGAGACCCAGTACTTC.

Many counts were recorded for this clonotype. The chain has TRBV13 and TRBJ2-7; D may be TRBD2 (5 bases). V was cut by 2 bases and J by 3 bases, with 11 bases left in between. The germline gives CDR1 PRHDT, CDR2 FYEKMQ (reference sequence). CDR3 length equals 14 residues. The CDR3 DNA sequence: TGTGCCAGCAGCTTAAGCGGAACTGTCTACGAGCAGTACTTC. It is translated as CASSLSGTVYEQYF. The complete variable domain, with remaining parts taken from reference TRBV13 and TRBJ2-7, reads AAGVIQSPRHLIKEKRETATLKCYPIPRHDTVYWYQQGPGQDPQFLISFYEKMQSDKGSIPDRFSAQQFSDYHSELNMSSLELGDSALYFCASSLSGTVYEQYFGPGTRLTVT.

In its sample, this clonotype is medium-sized. The J gene is TRBJ2-4, the V gene TRBV10-2; D is unresolved. Germline CDR1 is WSHSY and CDR2 is SAAADI. Trimming took off 0 bases at V and 1 base at J, with 7 bases between the two ends. The CDR3 has 15 residues. The CDR3 coding sequence is TGCGCCAGCAGTGAGTCGGGTGGGGCCAAAAACATTCAGTACTTC. It encodes CASSESGGAKNIQYF.

In its sample, this clonotype is medium-sized. J is TRBJ1-5 and V is TRBV19; perhaps TRBD1 as D (5 bases). There are 14 residues in the CDR3. The germline gives CDR1 LNHDA, CDR2 SQIVND (reference sequence). V was shortened by 2 bases and J by 4 bases, with 9 bases between the two germline ends. The CDR3 loop reads CASSIWGLNQPQHF. The CDR3 DNA reads TGTGCCAGTAGTATATGGGGGTTGAATCAGCCCCAGCATTTT.

In its sample, this clonotype was seen many times. This chain links TRBV28 with TRBJ2-1, with TRBD2 matching over 9 bases. Germline loops: CDR1 MDHEN, CDR2 SYDVKM. The ends lost 4 bases at V and 6 bases at J; junction bases unmatched: 10. CDR3 length equals 16 residues. The CDR3 sequence is CASSSISGSPSNEQFF. In DNA form, the CDR3 reads TGTGCCAGCAGTTCCATTAGCGGGAGCCCATCCAATGAGCAGTTCTTC. Full variable domain (missing parts from reference TRBV28 and TRBJ2-1): DVKVTQSSRYLVKRTGEKVFLECVQDMDHENMFWYRQDPGLGLRLIYFSYDVKMKEKGDIPEGYSVSREKKERFSLILESASTNQTSMYLCASSSISGSPSNEQFFGPGTRLTVL.

In this sample, this clonotype turned up a few times. A much more abundant neighbour one base away suggests this may be a read error. The V and J genes are TRBV7-9 and TRBJ2-1; 10 bases line up with TRBD1. Germline CDR1 reads SEHNR; CDR2 reads FQNEAQ (reference sequence). V dropped 8 bases and J dropped 4; count of bases not matched to a gene: 8. CDR3 length equals 15 residues. This chain's CDR3 is CASGSGTGVYNEQFF. CDR3 DNA: TGTGCCAGCGGCTCCGGGACAGGGGTTTACAATGAGCAGTTCTTC.

This clonotype has ten or more counts. The rearrangement uses TRBV5-6 and TRBJ2-7; D gene uncertain. CDR1 is SGHDT and CDR2 is YYEEEE in the germline V gene. This CDR3 spans 11 amino acids. Trimming took 0 bases from V and 6 from J, leaving 4 bases between them. In nucleotides, the CDR3 is TGTGCCAGCAGCTTGGCCCTCGAGCAGTACTTC. Translation: CASSLALEQYF.

By share, this clonotype ranks as medium-sized (0.01 to 0.1%). The chain links TRBV20-1 to TRBJ2-1; TRBD2 agrees at 13 bases. The CDR3 length is 15 residues. V dropped 5 bases and J dropped 8; count of bases not matched to a gene: 9. Germline values: CDR1 DFQATT, CDR2 SNEGSKA (reference sequence). CDR3 nucleotides: TGCAGTGCTGTAGATACTAGCGGGAGGGCCGATGAGCAGTTCTTC. This sequence encodes CSAVDTSGRADEQFF.

In this sample, this clonotype turned up many times. This rearrangement joins TRBV19 to TRBJ2-3, with 7 bases matching TRBD2. The CDR3 consists of 16 residues. The junction had 5 bases not matched to a gene; V was cut back by 2 bases and J by 0 bases. Germline V gives CDR1 LNHDA, CDR2 SQIVND (reference sequence). Here the CDR3 DNA reads TGTGCCAGTAGTATAACGGGAGGACTTAGCACAGATACGCAGTATTTT. The encoded protein is CASSITGGLSTDTQYF.

This clonotype was seen a handful of times. The chain is built from TRBV29-1 and TRBJ2-2; D is unclear. The CDR3 covers 15 residues. Germline CDR1 SQVTM, CDR2 ANQGSEA. The germline V and J ends were trimmed by 2 bases and 2 bases, with 12 bases remaining between them. The CDR3 DNA reads TGCAGCGTTGAAATACCACAGCTCAACACCGGGGAGCTGTTTTTT. Protein product: CSVEIPQLNTGELFF.

This clonotype is medium-sized within its sample. The rearrangement joins TRBV7-2 to TRBJ2-7; D gene ambiguous. Germline lookup yields CDR1 SGHTA and CDR2 FQGNSA. V gave up 3 bases and J gave up 2 bases, with 11 bases separating them. The CDR3 extends over 14 amino acids. For the CDR3, the DNA is TGTGCCAGCAGCTTCGTAGTTACCCCCTACGAGCAGTACTTC. Translation gives CASSFVVTPYEQYF.

On this clonotype itself: It may be a read error: a sequence one base away is much more abundant. V usage is TRBV6-2 or TRBV6-3 and J usage is TRBJ1-1; D is uncertain. Germline V gene data show CDR1 as MNHEY and CDR2 as SVGEGT. Trimming removed 4 bases from V and 11 bases from J, with 11 bases in between. This CDR3 is built from 11 residues. The CDR3 sequence is CASSFTGDAFF. DNA for the CDR3: TGTGCCAGCAGTTTCACTGGTGATGCTTTCTTT.

As to this clonotype: This may come from a read error, since a much larger clone is one base off. J is TRBJ1-1 and V is TRBV20-1; 9 positions agree with TRBD1. Germline V gene sequence: CDR1 DFQATT, CDR2 SNEGSKA (reference sequence). The CDR3 length is 13 residues. The CDR3 here is CSARDRDFTGAFF. The CDR3 nucleotides are TGCAGTGCTCGGGACAGGGATTTCACTGGAGCTTTCTTT.